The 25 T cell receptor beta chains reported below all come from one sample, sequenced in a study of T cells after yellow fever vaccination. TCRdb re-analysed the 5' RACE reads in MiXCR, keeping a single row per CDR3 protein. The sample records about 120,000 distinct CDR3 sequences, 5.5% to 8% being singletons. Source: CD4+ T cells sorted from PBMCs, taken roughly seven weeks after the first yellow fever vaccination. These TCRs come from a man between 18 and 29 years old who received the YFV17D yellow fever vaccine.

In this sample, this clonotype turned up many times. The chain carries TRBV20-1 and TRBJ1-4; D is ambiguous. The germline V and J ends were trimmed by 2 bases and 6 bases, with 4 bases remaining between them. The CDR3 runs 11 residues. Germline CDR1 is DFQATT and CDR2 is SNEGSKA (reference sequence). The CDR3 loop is CSARLYEKLFF. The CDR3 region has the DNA TGCAGTGCTAGATTGTATGAAAAACTGTTTTTT.

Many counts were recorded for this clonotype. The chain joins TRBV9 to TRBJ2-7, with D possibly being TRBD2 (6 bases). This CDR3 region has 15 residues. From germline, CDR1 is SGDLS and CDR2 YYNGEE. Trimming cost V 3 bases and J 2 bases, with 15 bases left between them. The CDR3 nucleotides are TGTGCCAGCAGCGCTCGGAGGGCAGGTACCTACGAGCAGTACTTC. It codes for CASSARRAGTYEQYF.

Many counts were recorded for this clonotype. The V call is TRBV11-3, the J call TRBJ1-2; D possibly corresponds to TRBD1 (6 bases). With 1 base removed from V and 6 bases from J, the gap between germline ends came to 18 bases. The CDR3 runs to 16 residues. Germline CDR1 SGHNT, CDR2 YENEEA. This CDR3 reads CASSLGRDTERDGYTF. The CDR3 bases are TGTGCCAGCAGCTTAGGGAGGGACACGGAAAGGGATGGCTACACCTTC.

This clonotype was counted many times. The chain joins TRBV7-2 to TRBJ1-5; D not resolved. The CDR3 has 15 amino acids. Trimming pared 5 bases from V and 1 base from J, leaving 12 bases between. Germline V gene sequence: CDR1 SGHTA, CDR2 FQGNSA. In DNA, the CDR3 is TGTGCCAGCAGCGCCGGACGTACCAGCAATCAGCCCCAGCATTTT. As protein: CASSAGRTSNQPQHF.

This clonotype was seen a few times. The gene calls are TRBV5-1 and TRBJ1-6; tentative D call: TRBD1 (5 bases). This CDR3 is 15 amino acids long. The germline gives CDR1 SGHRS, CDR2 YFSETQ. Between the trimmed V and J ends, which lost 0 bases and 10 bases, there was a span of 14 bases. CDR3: CASSLVAGTGSPLHF. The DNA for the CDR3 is TGCGCCAGCAGCTTGGTAGCAGGGACGGGGTCACCCCTCCACTTT.

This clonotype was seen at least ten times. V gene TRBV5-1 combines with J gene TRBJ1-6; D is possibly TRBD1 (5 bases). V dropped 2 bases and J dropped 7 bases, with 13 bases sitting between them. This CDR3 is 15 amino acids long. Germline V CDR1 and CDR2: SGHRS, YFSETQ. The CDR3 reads CASSFGAGDNSPLHF. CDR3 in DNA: TGCGCCAGCAGCTTTGGGGCGGGAGACAATTCACCCCTCCACTTT. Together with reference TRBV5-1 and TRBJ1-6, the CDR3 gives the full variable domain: KAGVTQTPRYLIKTRGQQVTLSCSPISGHRSVSWYQQTPGQGLQFLFEYFSETQRNKGNFPGRFSGRQFSNSRSEMNVSTLELGDSALYLCASSFGAGDNSPLHFGNGTRLTVT.

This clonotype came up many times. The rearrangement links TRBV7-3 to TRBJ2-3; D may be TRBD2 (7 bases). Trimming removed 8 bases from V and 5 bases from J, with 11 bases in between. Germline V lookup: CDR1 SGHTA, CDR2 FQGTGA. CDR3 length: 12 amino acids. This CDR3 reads CASGGAGDTQYF. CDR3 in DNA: TGTGCCAGCGGGGGGGCAGGAGATACGCAGTATTTT.

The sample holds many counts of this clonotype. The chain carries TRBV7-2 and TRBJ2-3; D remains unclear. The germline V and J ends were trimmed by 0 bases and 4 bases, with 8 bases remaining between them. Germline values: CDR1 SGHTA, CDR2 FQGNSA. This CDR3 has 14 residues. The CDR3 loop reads CASSLARLSDTQYF. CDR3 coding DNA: TGTGCCAGCAGCTTAGCCAGGCTCTCAGATACGCAGTATTTT.

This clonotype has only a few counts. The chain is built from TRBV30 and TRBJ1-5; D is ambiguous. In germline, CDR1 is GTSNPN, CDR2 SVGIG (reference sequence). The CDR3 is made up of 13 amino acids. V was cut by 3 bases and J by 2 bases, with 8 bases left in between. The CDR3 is CAWSSGGNQPQHF. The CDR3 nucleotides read TGTGCCTGGAGCTCTGGGGGCAATCAGCCCCAGCATTTT. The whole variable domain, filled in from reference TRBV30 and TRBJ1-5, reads SQTIHQWPATLVQPVGSPLSLECTVEGTSNPNLYWYRQAAGRGLQLLFYSVGIGQISSEVPQNLSASRPQDRQFILSSKKLLLSDSGFYLCAWSSGGNQPQHFGDGTRLSIL.

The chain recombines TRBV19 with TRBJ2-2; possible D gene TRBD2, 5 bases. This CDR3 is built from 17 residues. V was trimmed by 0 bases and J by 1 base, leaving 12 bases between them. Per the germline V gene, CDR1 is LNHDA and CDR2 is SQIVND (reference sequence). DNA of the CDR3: TGTGCCAGTAGTATAGATTCTGGACTCAAGAACACCGGGGAGCTGTTTTTT. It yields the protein CASSIDSGLKNTGELFF.

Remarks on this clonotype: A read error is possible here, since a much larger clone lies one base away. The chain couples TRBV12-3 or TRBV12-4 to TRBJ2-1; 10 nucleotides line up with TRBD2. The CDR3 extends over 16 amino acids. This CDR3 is CTSSLPLAGTNNEQFF. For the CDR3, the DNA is TGTACCAGCAGCCTACCACTAGCGGGGACAAACAATGAGCAGTTCTTC.

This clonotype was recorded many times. The CDR3 here is CASSGGRLFF. The CDR3 DNA is TGTGCCAGCAGCGGGGGGCGGTTGTTCTTC. The chain is built from TRBV4-2 and TRBJ2-1; D is tentatively TRBD1 or TRBD2 (6 bases each). The germline V gene encodes CDR1 LGHNA and CDR2 YNFKEQ. Trimming cost V 5 bases and J 15 bases, with 11 bases left between them. The CDR3 is 10 residues long.

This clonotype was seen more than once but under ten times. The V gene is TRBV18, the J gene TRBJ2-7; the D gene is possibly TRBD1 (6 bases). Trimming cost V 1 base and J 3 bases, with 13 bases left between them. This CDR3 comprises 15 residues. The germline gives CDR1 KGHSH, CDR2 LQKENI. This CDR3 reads CASSPQTGPIYEQYV. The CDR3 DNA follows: TGTGCCAGCTCACCACAAACAGGGCCTATCTACGAGCAGTACGTC.

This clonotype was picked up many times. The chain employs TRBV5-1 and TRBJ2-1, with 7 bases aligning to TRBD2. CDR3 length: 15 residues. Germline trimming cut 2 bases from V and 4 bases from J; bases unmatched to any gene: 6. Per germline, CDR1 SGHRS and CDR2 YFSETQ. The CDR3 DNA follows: TGCGCCAGCAGCTTTCTGGCTAGCGGTTACAATGAGCAGTTCTTC. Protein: CASSFLASGYNEQFF.

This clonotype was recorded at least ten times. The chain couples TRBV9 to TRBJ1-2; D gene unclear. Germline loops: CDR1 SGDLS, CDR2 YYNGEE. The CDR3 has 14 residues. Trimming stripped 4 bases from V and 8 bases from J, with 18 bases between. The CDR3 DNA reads TGTGCCAGCAGCCCGACTGGGGAGCCGGGAGGCTACACCTTC. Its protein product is CASSPTGEPGGYTF.

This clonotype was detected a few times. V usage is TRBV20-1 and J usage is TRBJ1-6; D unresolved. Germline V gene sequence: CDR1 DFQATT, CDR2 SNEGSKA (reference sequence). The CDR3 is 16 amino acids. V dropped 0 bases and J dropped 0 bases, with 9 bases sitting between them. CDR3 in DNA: TGCAGTGCTAGAGATCCTCCGAGCTCCTATAATTCACCCCTCCACTTT. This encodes CSARDPPSSYNSPLHF.

The CDR3 DNA reads as TGTGCCAGCAGCACTACAGGGGCAGGGGGCCTGAGCACAGATACGCAGTATTTT. Its translation: CASSTTGAGGLSTDTQYF. The genes are TRBV6-5 and TRBJ2-3; 8 bases fit TRBD1. Germline-derived CDR1 and CDR2 are MNHEY and SVGAGI. Germline trimming cut 6 bases from V and 0 bases from J; bases unmatched to any gene: 14. The length of the CDR3 is 18 residues.

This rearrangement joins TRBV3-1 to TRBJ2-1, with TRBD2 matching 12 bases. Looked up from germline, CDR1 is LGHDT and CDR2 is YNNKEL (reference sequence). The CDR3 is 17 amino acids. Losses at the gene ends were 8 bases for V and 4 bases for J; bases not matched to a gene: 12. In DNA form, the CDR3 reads TGTGCCAGCTCCAAAGGGTTTGGGACTAGCGGGTACAATGAGCAGTTCTTC. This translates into CASSKGFGTSGYNEQFF.

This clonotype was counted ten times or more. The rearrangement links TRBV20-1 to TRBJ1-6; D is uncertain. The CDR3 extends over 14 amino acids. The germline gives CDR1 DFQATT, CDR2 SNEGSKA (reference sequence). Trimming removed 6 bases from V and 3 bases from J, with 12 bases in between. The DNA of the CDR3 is TGCAGTGCCGGGGAGGACCTCTATAATTCACCCCTCCACTTT. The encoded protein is CSAGEDLYNSPLHF.

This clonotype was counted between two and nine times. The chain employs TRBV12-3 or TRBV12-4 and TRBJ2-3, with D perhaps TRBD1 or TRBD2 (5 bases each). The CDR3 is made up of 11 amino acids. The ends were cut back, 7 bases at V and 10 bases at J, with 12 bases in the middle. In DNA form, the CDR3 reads TGTGCCAGCAAAGACTCGGGGCCGCAGTATTTT. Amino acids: CASKDSGPQYF.

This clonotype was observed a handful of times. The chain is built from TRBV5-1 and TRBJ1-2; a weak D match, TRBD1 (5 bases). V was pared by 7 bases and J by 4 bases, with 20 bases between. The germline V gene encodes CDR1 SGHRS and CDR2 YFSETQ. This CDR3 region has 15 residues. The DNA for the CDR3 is TGCGCCAGCCGACCCGGGGCTAATCTACGCTATGGCTACACCTTC. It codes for CASRPGANLRYGYTF.

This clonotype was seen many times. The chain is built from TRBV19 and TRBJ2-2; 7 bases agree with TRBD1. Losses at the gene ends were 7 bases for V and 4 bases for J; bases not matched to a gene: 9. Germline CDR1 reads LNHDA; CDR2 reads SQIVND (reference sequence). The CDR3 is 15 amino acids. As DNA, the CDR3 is TGTGCCAGTACCGCGACAGGGCTAATCACCGGGGAGCTGTTTTTT. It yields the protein CASTATGLITGELFF. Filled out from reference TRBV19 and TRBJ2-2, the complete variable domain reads DGGITQSPKYLFRKEGQNVTLSCEQNLNHDAMYWYRQDPGQGLRLIYYSQIVNDFQKGDIAEGYSVSREKKESFPLTVTSAQKNPTAFYLCASTATGLITGELFFGEGSRLTVL.

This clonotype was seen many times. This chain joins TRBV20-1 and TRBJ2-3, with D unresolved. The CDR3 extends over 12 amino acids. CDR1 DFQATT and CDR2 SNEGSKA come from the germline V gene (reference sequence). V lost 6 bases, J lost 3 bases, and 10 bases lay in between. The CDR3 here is CSAATPTDTQYF. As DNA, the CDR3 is TGCAGTGCGGCGACTCCTACAGATACGCAGTATTTT.

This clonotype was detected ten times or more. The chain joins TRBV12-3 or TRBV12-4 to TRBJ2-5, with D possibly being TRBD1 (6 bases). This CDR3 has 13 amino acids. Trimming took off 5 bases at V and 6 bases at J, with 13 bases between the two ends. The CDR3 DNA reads TGTGCCAGCAGTCGGACAGTGACTCAGACCCAGTACTTC. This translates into CASSRTVTQTQYF.

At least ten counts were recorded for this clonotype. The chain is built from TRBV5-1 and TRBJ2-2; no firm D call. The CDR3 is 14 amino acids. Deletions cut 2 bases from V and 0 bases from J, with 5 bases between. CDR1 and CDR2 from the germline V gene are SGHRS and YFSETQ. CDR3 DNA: TGCGCCAGCAGCTTTAGTCCGAACACCGGGGAGCTGTTTTTT. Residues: CASSFSPNTGELFF.